This T cell receptor (beta chain) was found in a study of cytomegalovirus exposure and HLA in healthy donors (TCRdb year 2017). Describing the broader study: An earlier analysis of roughly 500 of the donors reported approximately 290 Gb of sequence data and around 110 million unique TCR beta sequences from about 180 million T cells. An early release that covered more than 550 HLA-typed donors contained 300 to 350 gigabases of sequencing data and 85 million to 100 million unique TCR sequences. Of the 350 to 450 genotyped donors, roughly 80% fell in the genetic ancestry cluster associated with self-reported Caucasian donors. The study aimed to test whether cataloging public T cell receptors could reveal signatures of past pathogen exposure. The T cell repertoires of several hundred subjects were profiled by immunosequencing and related to cytomegalovirus serostatus. Along with the roughly 670-subject first cohort, a separate validation cohort of 120 different subjects was used. The study combined high-throughput TCR immunosequencing, statistical association of individual TCRs with disease status, and machine learning to predict cytomegalovirus infection status. In a later analysis, previously published TCR beta repertoires from 550 to 700 donors were re-analyzed and high-resolution HLA genotyping was added so that TCR occurrence patterns could be studied. Rather than drawing on any new phenotypic data, the later analysis identified candidate immune exposures from TCR beta sequences and the way those sequences occurred across donors. In an earlier analysis of 500 to 650 of the donors, high-throughput TCR beta sequencing was used to judge whether each TCR beta V gene segment behaved as functional or pseudogenic. Alongside the repertoire data, information on donor age, sex, ethnicity and CMV serostatus was compiled. Genome-wide SNP genotypes for about three fifths of the 666 donors were used in a later genetic analysis, which treated that subset as a discovery cohort. Every discovery cohort repertoire had been produced on one sequencing platform. Class I and class II HLA loci were covered by the typing at four-digit resolution. Typing coverage varied by locus: 629-630 donors for A, B, C, DRB1 and DQB1; around 560 for DQA1; over 600 for DPA1; roughly 450 for DPB1. Several DR-DQ haplotypes were handled as single units for association and clustering because linkage in the cohort was strong. Among some 400 genotyped donors of the cohort, an average of approximately 240,000 unique TCR beta nucleotide sequences was sequenced per donor, of which about 19% were non-productive.

For this clone: The target of this receptor is not known. No base quality values were provided; no much bigger clone lies one nucleotide off.

Library prep was done by the immunoSEQ multiplex PCR assay. A mixture of 60 forward primers for TCR Vbeta segments and 13 reverse primers for TCR Jbeta segments was used in the multiplex PCR. Amplification of the CDR3 region of rearranged TCR beta genes was performed with a multiplex PCR assay on genomic DNA. The amplified TCR beta libraries were sequenced on the Illumina HiSeq System as 87-base-pair reads. The original methods were these. Across the roughly 640 repertoires, a later analysis counted 60 million to 90 million unique TCR beta chains, roughly 11 million of which were shared by at least two donors. Raw reads were error-corrected and collapsed into unique sequences with a nearest-neighbor algorithm that merged closely related sequences to remove PCR and sequencing errors. V, D and J gene segments were assigned by aligning CDR3 sequences to IMGT reference sequences. For a sequence to be retained, a match of at least six nucleotides was required to both a V gene segment and a J gene segment. A rearrangement counted as productive if the CDR3 had no stop codons and remained in frame with V and J, and every other rearrangement counted as non-productive. CDR3 was defined by IMGT convention, running from the second conserved V-encoded cysteine to the conserved J-encoded phenylalanine. In an earlier analysis of 500 to 650 of the donors, sequences lacking an unambiguous match to a single V gene segment were excluded. An earlier analysis of around 600 of the donors classified V segments as functional when productive rearrangements were above 56.7% and as segregating when the standard deviation between donors was above 5%. A statistical classification framework was developed to diagnose cytomegalovirus status using the catalog of TCR beta chain sequences. A later analysis assigned V and J genes by comparing TCR nucleotide sequences with IMGT/GENE-DB human TR gene sequences. Using the TCRdist pipeline, a later analysis assigned CDR3 sequences along with most-parsimonious VDJ recombination scenarios. In a later analysis, each TCR beta chain was defined by its CDR3 amino acid sequence together with its V-gene family, and reads without a unique V-gene family were excluded. In a later analysis, several hundred highly shared, low-generation-probability nucleotide sequences were removed to address suspected cross-contamination and a sequencing artifact. In a later analysis, a clonal expansion index for each public chain was calculated from normalized within-repertoire ranks of inferred template counts. A later analysis computed generation probabilities with a VDJ recombination model fitted to out-of-frame rearrangements, and checked the results against IGoR. A later analysis scored TCR-TCR, TCR-HLA and TCR-CMV co-occurrence with hypergeometric tests, applying a repertoire-size bias correction to TCR pairs. A later analysis estimated false discovery rates by permuting HLA or CMV assignments 20 times. In a later analysis, co-occurring TCRs were grouped using DBSCAN, with TCRdist sequence similarity added in when clustering inside HLA-allele-positive subsets. Co-occurrence clustering excluded repertoires with fewer than 30,000 or more than 120,000 public chains, plus five with anomalous nucleotide sharing. Entries here come from immuneACCESS through TCRdb and include only in-frame sequences with V and J called. Some clones fail to appear in such tables; in the studies checked, an unresolved V gene covers under half of the shortfall, and the cause of the remainder is unknown. The V and J calls and clone size come from that table; D and trimming were worked out from the DNA. This sample lists 100,000 to 120,000 clones; approximately 82% were detected once. The ten largest clones take up roughly 13% of the sample.

Its CDR3 holds 12 amino acids, cysteine through phenylalanine. The entry retains the CDR3 DNA only, 36 bases that are in frame from base 1. Based on the germline V gene, the CDR1 and CDR2 sequences are SGHRS and YFSETQ. Deletion took 4 bases off V and 8 bases off J, with a span of 11 bases between the germline ends. Findings and caveats that apply to the study as a whole: The presence/absence analyses assumed that sequencing depth was roughly uniform across donors, and that assumption may not be true. Cytomegalovirus status was reported to be diagnosed by the classifier with high specificity and sensitivity in both the original and validation cohorts. This cohort had only TCR beta chains sequenced, and the lack of alpha or paired-chain data limited which features could be detected. In a later analysis, TCR association rates were found to vary across HLA loci, with the most associated TCRs seen for DRB1 alleles and the fewest for HLA-C alleles. A later analysis reported that several top co-occurrence clusters appeared linked to parvovirus B19, influenza, CMV and Epstein-Barr virus. Because HLA typing was unavailable for some donors at each locus, only the typed subset was used in association tests. The sequencing pipeline was judged likely to have produced a cluster of highly shared sequence variants as a technical artifact. According to the authors, the approach could potentially be generalized to other disease states and immunological phenotypes. A later analysis found that most CMV-associated TCR beta chains appeared HLA-restricted, with HLA associations seemingly driven largely by CMV exposure. A further reported finding was that TCR beta sequences accurately predicted the HLA-A and HLA-B alleles for most subjects in the first cohort. In an earlier analysis of 587 of the donors, most TCR beta V segments appeared in productive rearrangements about 87% or about 30% of the time, broadly matching IMGT annotations. Most TCR sequences were seen in very few donors, while some public TCRs were found in many individuals. According to a later genetic analysis, donors in an Asian-associated ancestry cluster had fewer N-insertions in productive TCRs than the approximately 710-donor mean. Linkage disequilibrium might explain the correlated functional status among segregating V segments, but an unknown experimental factor could not be ruled out. The earlier analysis of 587 of the donors excluded about 16 rarely observed V segments, including chromosome 9 orphons, because counts were too low. Specific HLA alleles were associated with 15,000 to 20,000 TCR beta sequences at a false discovery rate of 0.05 in a later analysis. The only immune exposure information available for the cohort was CMV serostatus. An association between a missense DCLRE1C variant and V-gene and J-gene trimming of TCR beta chains was found in a later genetic analysis and replicated in an independent cohort. In vitro tests confirmed that a few of the cytomegalovirus-associated TCR beta chains recognize cytomegalovirus antigens. Some IMGT-functional V segments, including TRBV6-2 and TRBV6-3, could not be told apart with the 87-base-pair reads, so those segments were excluded. When HLA alleles, especially DR and DQ, strongly co-occurred, TCR associations were difficult to assign to individual alleles. The study gave a list of 150 to 200 TCR beta chains associated with cytomegalovirus. In a later analysis, HLA-associated TCR beta chains were found to be more clonally expanded and to have lower generation probabilities than equally common non-associated chains.

In total, roughly 710 healthy bone marrow donors made up the cohort. Cohort members were all nominally healthy when sampled, although unrecorded immune exposures were likely present. The donor tested CMV seropositive, placing the donor among the 250 to 350 seropositive members of the cohort. A peripheral blood sample was provided by each donor, and peripheral blood mononuclear cells were used for TCR beta sequencing. The Qiagen DNeasy Blood Extraction Kit was used to extract genomic DNA from the blood cell samples. The V and J genes are TRBV5-1 and TRBJ2-3, with no confident D gene call. The source is a man younger than 40 in good health and CMV-seropositive. The sequenced sample consisted of PBMCs. The DNA sequence is given as TGCGCCAGCAGCCCTAATATCGGTACGCAGTATTTT. Translated, it gives CASSPNIGTQYF.